The clone carrying this T cell receptor (beta chain) was detected only a few times. Its antigen is as yet unknown. The data are from a study of T-cell memory formation after mild COVID-19. Study-level findings and limits: Contracting CD4+ clones were located mainly in CM and EM, and CD8+ clones in EMRA.

The CDR3 is 17 amino acids. Looked up from germline, CDR1 is SGHRS and CDR2 is YFSETQ. V lost 0 bases and J 2 bases, leaving 16 bases between the germline ends. TCRdb re-derived calls from the 5' RACE reads in MiXCR, one entry per CDR3 protein. Counted here are 90,000 to 130,000 distinct CDR3 sequences, roughly a sixth occurring once; the ten biggest clones make up less than 6%. The chain couples TRBV5-1 to TRBJ2-3, with D possibly matching TRBD2 (5 bases). This receptor was identified in a man aged 18-30 years who had mild COVID-19 (a few samples of this study predate the infection). Cell type and time point are not known. The specimen sequenced was PBMCs or a T cell subset sorted from them (not recorded which). This CDR3 reads CASSLADLASPTDTQYF. CDR3 DNA sequence: TGCGCCAGCAGCTTGGCCGATTTAGCGTCCCCCACAGATACGCAGTATTTT.